The rows below give T cell receptor beta chains drawn from one sample of a study of T cell responses to AZD1222 COVID-19 vaccine. Sequencing used immunoSEQ multiplex PCR; TCRdb keeps in-frame clones, though not all of them. The sample has around 150,000 clones, around nine tenths seen once. Here the sequenced sample was peripheral blood, taken on day 0 of AZD1222 vaccination. Receptors originate from an adult in good health. Each CDR3 is given without its conserved first and last residue. Fields, in order: V gene, J gene, CDR3 protein.

v_call: TRBV27
j_call: TRBJ2-7
cdr3_aa: ASSLTSGGSYEQY

v_call: TRBV15
j_call: TRBJ2-5
cdr3_aa: ATSRDRTLETQY

v_call: TRBV7-6
j_call: TRBJ1-1
cdr3_aa: ASSLAAGNTEAF

v_call: TRBV28
j_call: TRBJ2-7
cdr3_aa: AKKQGGAYEQY

v_call: TRBV6-5
j_call: TRBJ2-7
cdr3_aa: ASSYPAGSAYEQY

v_call: TRBV7-2
j_call: TRBJ2-5
cdr3_aa: ASSPLGGASETQY

v_call: TRBV2
j_call: TRBJ2-3
cdr3_aa: ASSEEAGGPLTDTQY

v_call: TRBV5-1
j_call: TRBJ1-2
cdr3_aa: ASSSQQGATGYT

v_call: TRBV5-1
j_call: TRBJ1-6
cdr3_aa: ASSLDARPLH

v_call: TRBV11-2
j_call: TRBJ2-7
cdr3_aa: ASSFLPYEQY

v_call: TRBV15
j_call: TRBJ1-1
cdr3_aa: ATTPAGVNTEAF

v_call: TRBV7-2
j_call: TRBJ2-7
cdr3_aa: ASSLGLVGEQY

v_call: TRBV19
j_call: TRBJ1-2
cdr3_aa: ASRTGETYGYT

v_call: TRBV5-1
j_call: TRBJ2-3
cdr3_aa: ASSPGQGGSTDTQY

v_call: TRBV5-1
j_call: TRBJ1-4
cdr3_aa: ASSYQGGNEKLF

v_call: TRBV19
j_call: TRBJ2-2
cdr3_aa: ASSSKPQGANGELF

v_call: TRBV7-9
j_call: TRBJ2-1
cdr3_aa: ASSRTDRGTTV

v_call: TRBV27
j_call: TRBJ1-2
cdr3_aa: ASSLWQGSYGYT

v_call: TRBV18
j_call: TRBJ2-1
cdr3_aa: ASSPTNEQF

v_call: TRBV28
j_call: TRBJ2-2
cdr3_aa: ASRLQSTGELF

v_call: TRBV6-5
j_call: TRBJ1-1
cdr3_aa: ASSYSTQGEAF

v_call: TRBV25-1
j_call: TRBJ1-2
cdr3_aa: ASSEYGGLGGYT

v_call: TRBV18
j_call: TRBJ1-1
cdr3_aa: ASSPQGDTEAF

v_call: TRBV25-1
j_call: TRBJ2-2
cdr3_aa: ASSEFGASGSPGELF

v_call: TRBV7-6
j_call: TRBJ2-1
cdr3_aa: ASSAVGIDRDSYNEQF

v_call: TRBV21-1
j_call: TRBJ1-4
cdr3_aa: ASSKDVRVNEKLF

v_call: TRBV5-4
j_call: TRBJ2-3
cdr3_aa: ASSPGQATDTQY

v_call: TRBV3-1/TRBV3-2
j_call: TRBJ1-1
cdr3_aa: ASSQDWFSGGPPEAF

v_call: TRBV6-5
j_call: TRBJ1-3
cdr3_aa: ASSRVTSGGNTIY

v_call: TRBV7-8
j_call: TRBJ2-2
cdr3_aa: ASSPGLAGGSGELF

v_call: TRBV5-1
j_call: TRBJ2-5
cdr3_aa: ASSLIGLQETQY

v_call: TRBV7-8
j_call: TRBJ1-2
cdr3_aa: ASSLVAGSYGYT

v_call: TRBV11-2
j_call: TRBJ1-1
cdr3_aa: ASSWVEVNTEAF

v_call: TRBV2
j_call: TRBJ2-1
cdr3_aa: ASSEDRGAYNEQF

v_call: TRBV7-6
j_call: TRBJ1-1
cdr3_aa: ASSSGGKGGMNTEAF

v_call: TRBV18
j_call: TRBJ2-7
cdr3_aa: ASSPARQDEQY

v_call: TRBV5-4
j_call: TRBJ1-2
cdr3_aa: ASSWTGAQVSYT

v_call: TRBV5-6
j_call: TRBJ1-2
cdr3_aa: ASSLDRGSGYGYT

v_call: TRBV6-4
j_call: TRBJ2-1
cdr3_aa: ASSDTSGGGYNEQF

v_call: TRBV7-9
j_call: TRBJ2-1
cdr3_aa: ASSLGGTGFGDEQF

v_call: TRBV18
j_call: TRBJ2-7
cdr3_aa: ASSKRDRETYEQY

v_call: TRBV21-1
j_call: TRBJ1-2
cdr3_aa: ASSTQNRKYGYT

v_call: TRBV7-9
j_call: TRBJ1-1
cdr3_aa: ASSLMGRSNTEAF

v_call: TRBV5-1
j_call: TRBJ2-7
cdr3_aa: ASSIGLANYEQY

v_call: TRBV7-2
j_call: TRBJ1-2
cdr3_aa: ASSLVRDEVSGYT

v_call: TRBV27
j_call: TRBJ2-6
cdr3_aa: ASSRWISGANVLT

v_call: TRBV18
j_call: TRBJ1-1
cdr3_aa: ASSHSANTEAF

v_call: TRBV5-1
j_call: TRBJ2-7
cdr3_aa: ASSPTIRQGAGHEQY